This entry lists 20 T cell receptor beta chains sequenced from one sample in a study of response to subunit inactivated influenza vaccine listed by TCRdb under 2018. The method behind the library was RT-PCR. Sequencing instrument: Illumina HiSeq 2500. TCRdb passed the public sequencing reads through fastp at Q25 and MiXCR, retaining productive beta sequences. Each CDR3 protein gets just one entry, which takes the most common genes and DNA from the rows behind it. This sample comprises fewer than 600,000 distinct CDR3 sequences, around 7.7% of them detected only once. The ten largest make up 10% to 15% of the sample. The source material was PBMCs from blood, sampled less than 30 months after vaccination. These receptors were taken from a man aged 45 to 70 who received an inactivated influenza vaccine. Donor details come from another sample of the same person, matched by shared clones.

V usage is TRBV30 and J usage is TRBJ1-1, with 9 bases matching TRBD1. CDR1 GTSNPN and CDR2 SVGIG come from the germline V gene (reference sequence). V gave up 4 bases and J gave up 1 base; unmatched junction bases: 1. This CDR3 is 13 amino acids long. DNA for the CDR3: TGTGCCTGGAAGGGACAGGGGAACACTGAAGCTTTCTTT. Translating gives CAWKGQGNTEAFF.

The chain is built from TRBV20-1 and TRBJ1-4; 8 bases line up with TRBD1. Per the germline V gene, CDR1 is DFQATT and CDR2 is SNEGSKA (reference sequence). The CDR3 extends over 14 amino acids. The trim removed 4 bases at V and 3 bases at J, leaving 4 bases unmatched. The CDR3 DNA is TGCAGTGCTACACCGGGACAGGCTAATGAAAAACTGTTTTTT. This translates into CSATPGQANEKLFF.

The chain links TRBV19 to TRBJ2-3, with TRBD1 matching 11 bases. This CDR3 is 14 amino acids long. Germline V gene data show CDR1 as LNHDA and CDR2 as SQIVND (reference sequence). The J segment lost 4 bases and the V segment lost 9 bases, leaving 6 bases of the junction unmatched. This CDR3 is CASRDRGKADTQYF. The DNA of the CDR3 is TGTGCCAGCCGGGACAGGGGGAAAGCAGATACGCAGTATTTT. Complete variable domain (other parts from reference TRBV19 and TRBJ2-3): DGGITQSPKYLFRKEGQNVTLSCEQNLNHDAMYWYRQDPGQGLRLIYYSQIVNDFQKGDIAEGYSVSREKKESFPLTVTSAQKNPTAFYLCASRDRGKADTQYFGPGTRLTVL.

This clonotype was seen more than once but under ten times. V usage is TRBV6-1 and J usage is TRBJ2-5; the match to TRBD1 covers 10 bases. The CDR3 runs to 15 residues. With V trimmed by 6 bases and J by 6 bases, 10 bases remained unmatched. Looked up from germline, CDR1 is MNHNS and CDR2 is SASEGT. The CDR3 coding sequence is TGTGCCAGCAGCCTGGACAGGGGGAATATGAAGACCCAGTACTTC. Translating gives CASSLDRGNMKTQYF.

This rearrangement joins TRBV28 to TRBJ1-5; D is perhaps TRBD1 (5 bases). V was cut by 8 bases and J by 1 base, with 30 bases left in between. The length of the CDR3 is 20 residues. Germline V gene sequence: CDR1 MDHEN, CDR2 SYDVKM. CDR3 bases: TGTGCCAGCCCCCCCCTAGGGACTCCTTCCCCTCGGGGAAGCAATCAGCCCCAGCATTTT. This gives the protein CASPPLGTPSPRGSNQPQHF.

This clonotype has only a few counts. The V call is TRBV20-1, the J call TRBJ2-4, with a weak D call TRBD1 (6 bases). The CDR3 totals 12 residues. Germline lookup yields CDR1 DFQATT and CDR2 SNEGSKA (reference sequence). Between the trimmed V and J ends, which lost 8 bases and 9 bases, there was a span of 17 bases. The CDR3 DNA follows: TGCAGTAGCAGGGGTATTCGGGGCATTCAGTACTTC. It codes for CSSRGIRGIQYF.

This clonotype was counted between two and nine times. V gene TRBV5-1 combines with J gene TRBJ2-5, with 9 bases lining up with TRBD1. Per germline, CDR1 SGHRS and CDR2 YFSETQ. This CDR3 spans 15 amino acids. The V gene end was trimmed by 3 bases and the J gene end by 2 bases; junction bases not matched to a gene: 5. This CDR3 reads CASSSGTGIQETQYF. The CDR3 nucleotides read TGCGCCAGCAGCTCAGGGACAGGGATACAAGAGACCCAGTACTTC.

The chain employs TRBV29-1 and TRBJ1-1, with a weak D call TRBD1 (5 bases). The germline V and J ends were trimmed by 7 bases and 6 bases, with 18 bases remaining between them. The CDR3 is 13 residues long. Germline V CDR1 and CDR2: SQVTM, ANQGSEA. The CDR3 DNA reads TGCAGCGCCGGCGGATTCCAGGGCTCTGAAGCTTTCTTT. This translates into CSAGGFQGSEAFF.

The chain uses TRBV12-3 or TRBV12-4 and TRBJ2-6; the match to TRBD1 covers 7 bases. The V segment lost 5 bases and the J segment 4 bases; nucleotides outside the gene matches: 2. CDR3 size: 14 residues. Here the CDR3 DNA reads TGTGCCAGCAGTAAGGGGGCGGGGGCCAACGTCCTGACTTTC. It translates to CASSKGAGANVLTF.

The rearrangement joins TRBV7-9 to TRBJ2-1; D is perhaps TRBD2 (7 bases). Germline lookup yields CDR1 SEHNR and CDR2 FQNEAQ (reference sequence). The V and J ends lost 6 bases and 6 bases respectively, with 18 bases between them. This CDR3 comprises 15 residues. The DNA of the CDR3 is TGTGCCAGCAGTTTACCTGAACGGGGGGCCAATGAGCAGTTCTTC. Amino acid sequence: CASSLPERGANEQFF.

This clonotype was found many times. The chain is built from TRBV7-3 and TRBJ1-1; 9 positions match TRBD1. Germline trimming cut 0 bases from V and 0 bases from J; bases unmatched to any gene: 14. The germline gives CDR1 SGHTA, CDR2 FQGTGA. CDR3 length equals 20 residues. The CDR3 region is CASSLTIPIDRGVMNTEAFF. CDR3 DNA sequence: TGTGCCAGCAGCTTAACGATCCCAATCGACAGGGGGGTTATGAACACTGAAGCTTTCTTT.

This chain uses TRBV30 with TRBJ2-2, with D possibly matching TRBD1 (5 bases). CDR3 length: 14 residues. Germline assignment: CDR1 GTSNPN and CDR2 SVGIG (reference sequence). V was pared by 3 bases and J by 1 base, with 9 bases between. In DNA, the CDR3 is TGTGCCTGGAGCGTTACAGGGAACACCGGGGAGCTGTTTTTT. This encodes CAWSVTGNTGELFF.

Many counts were recorded for this clonotype. The chain has TRBV4-2 and TRBJ2-1; D not certain. The CDR3 is 15 residues long. Trimming cost V 0 bases and J 3 bases, with 9 bases left between them. Germline CDR1 is LGHNA and CDR2 is YNFKEQ. The CDR3 coding sequence is TGTGCCAGCAGCCAAGATCGGTTGGGCTACAATGAGCAGTTCTTC. The encoded protein is CASSQDRLGYNEQFF.

This clonotype appeared a few times. V and J are TRBV6-2 or TRBV6-3 and TRBJ2-1; D possibly matches TRBD1 or TRBD2 (5 bases each). Trimming shortened V by 7 bases and J by 6 bases, and 16 bases separated the two germline ends. The CDR3 totals 14 residues. Per the germline V gene, CDR1 is MNHEY and CDR2 is SVGEGT. Here the CDR3 DNA reads TGTGCCAGCATTAGAGGGGCCTCGGTCAATGAGCAGTTCTTC. This translates into CASIRGASVNEQFF.

J is TRBJ1-1 and V is TRBV4-1, with D unresolved. The CDR3 runs to 15 residues. Germline V lookup: CDR1 MGHRA, CDR2 YSYEKL. V dropped 0 bases and J dropped 2 bases, with 10 bases sitting between them. CDR3 nucleotides: TGCGCCAGCAGCCAAGATTTGGGGTATAACACTGAAGCTTTCTTT. This gives the protein CASSQDLGYNTEAFF.

The sample holds many counts of this clonotype. The V call is TRBV29-1, the J call TRBJ2-3; no firm D call. V lost 1 base to trimming and J lost 5 bases, with 13 bases between them. CDR3 length equals 14 residues. Germline CDR1 SQVTM, CDR2 ANQGSEA. CDR3 DNA: TGCAGCGTTGAAGTGACTCCGGCGGTAGATACGCAGTATTTT. It translates to CSVEVTPAVDTQYF.

This clonotype was observed at least ten times. V is TRBV6-2 or TRBV6-3 and J is TRBJ2-3; 9 nucleotides line up with TRBD2. Germline CDR1 is MNHEY and CDR2 is SVGEGT. The CDR3 has 16 amino acids. V lost 2 bases, J lost 2 bases, and 5 bases stayed unmatched. In DNA form, the CDR3 reads TGTGCCAGCAGTTACGGGCTAGCGGGGACCACAGATACGCAGTATTTT. Its protein is CASSYGLAGTTDTQYF.

A few counts support this clonotype. The genes are TRBV5-1 and TRBJ2-7, with D possibly being TRBD1 (6 bases). V lost 0 bases, J lost 4 bases, and 29 bases lay in between. The CDR3 has 20 residues. Germline V gene data show CDR1 as SGHRS and CDR2 as YFSETQ. DNA of the CDR3: TGCGCCAGCAGCTTGGCCAACCTCAGGCAGGGGCCTAGGACCTTTTACGAGCAGTACTTC. It yields the protein CASSLANLRQGPRTFYEQYF.

This clonotype was counted at least ten times. V usage is TRBV5-1 and J usage is TRBJ2-7; 11 nucleotides line up with TRBD2. The V gene's germline CDR1 is SGHRS and CDR2 YFSETQ. The CDR3 is 15 amino acids. V lost 4 bases to trimming and J lost 4 bases; unmatched junction nucleotides: 7. The CDR3 nucleotides are TGCGCCAGCAGCATTACTAGCGGGAGTTTGTACGAGCAGTACTTC. As protein: CASSITSGSLYEQYF.

The table lists this clonotype with a few counts. The rearrangement links TRBV9 to TRBJ2-7; 9 nucleotides line up with TRBD1. V trimming: 0 bases; J trimming: 6 bases; junction bases outside the gene matches: 7. This CDR3 comprises 15 residues. Germline values: CDR1 SGDLS, CDR2 YYNGEE. For the CDR3, the DNA is TGTGCCAGCAGCGTAGACCCGACAGGGGGAGGCGAGCAGTACTTC. Amino acids: CASSVDPTGGGEQYF.